The 20 T cell receptor beta chains listed next were all sequenced from one sample in a study of early T cells in non-severe SARS-CoV-2 infection. TCRdb processed the 5' RACE reads anew with MiXCR; each CDR3 protein has one entry. In the table there are about 33,000 distinct CDR3 sequences, under 6% of which are singletons. Sequenced material: whole blood. The receptors shown here come from an adult who was a healthcare worker with PCR-confirmed SARS-CoV-2 infection or an uninfected control (not recorded which).

Concerning this clonotype itself: The junction differs from germline at one of its ends, possibly a read error. The rearrangement joins TRBV6-5 to TRBJ1-5, with 7 bases identical to TRBD1. This CDR3 has 12 amino acids. The germline V gene encodes CDR1 MNHEY and CDR2 SVGAGI. The chain's CDR3 is CASSLSGHRGNF. For the CDR3, the DNA is TGTGCCAGCAGTCTCTCGGGGCACAGGGGAAATTTT.

The chain employs TRBV7-3 and TRBJ2-2; D assignment may be TRBD1 or TRBD2 (5 bases each). Trimming shortened V by 2 bases and J by 6 bases, and 10 bases separated the two germline ends. The CDR3 contains 14 residues. From germline, CDR1 is SGHTA and CDR2 FQGTGA. The CDR3 sequence: CASSLGGDAGELFF. In DNA, the CDR3 is TGTGCCAGCAGCTTAGGGGGTGATGCCGGGGAGCTGTTTTTT.

This clonotype has a handful of counts. V is TRBV7-9 and J is TRBJ2-3; possible D gene TRBD1, 5 bases. The CDR3 is 15 residues long. V lost 1 base and J lost 1, with 9 bases in between. CDR1 SEHNR and CDR2 FQNEAQ come from the germline V gene (reference sequence). The CDR3 protein is CASSLGQMGTDTQYF. DNA for the CDR3: TGTGCCAGCAGCTTAGGACAGATGGGCACAGATACGCAGTATTTT. The full variable domain, its missing parts supplied by reference TRBV7-9 and TRBJ2-3, is DTGVSQNPRHKITKRGQNVTFRCDPISEHNRLYWYRQTLGQGPEFLTYFQNEAQLEKSRLLSDRFSAERPKGSFSTLEIQRTEQGDSAMYLCASSLGQMGTDTQYFGPGTRLTVL.

This clonotype was recorded many times. The chain has TRBV5-6 and TRBJ2-1; 8 bases are shared with TRBD2. The CDR3 runs 14 residues. CDR1 SGHDT and CDR2 YYEEEE come from the germline V gene. V dropped 10 bases and J dropped 9; count of bases not matched to a gene: 15. CDR3: CAFSDGGATAEQFF. The CDR3 nucleotides are TGTGCCTTCTCGGACGGGGGGGCCACGGCTGAGCAGTTCTTC.

The table lists this clonotype with many counts. The J gene is TRBJ1-2, the V gene TRBV7-7, with D perhaps TRBD1 (5 bases). V was pared by 1 base and J by 4 bases, with 7 bases between. Per germline, CDR1 SSHAT and CDR2 FNYEAQ (reference sequence). This CDR3 is 13 amino acids long. CDR3 sequence (DNA): TGTGCCAGCAGCTTAGTAACAGGCTATGGCTACACCTTC. As protein: CASSLVTGYGYTF.

This clonotype was detected a few times. V gene TRBV4-1 combines with J gene TRBJ2-2, with D perhaps matching TRBD1 or TRBD2 (6 bases each). This CDR3 has 17 amino acids. Trimming pared 1 base from V and 4 bases from J, leaving 16 bases between. The germline V gene encodes CDR1 MGHRA and CDR2 YSYEKL. In DNA form, the CDR3 reads TGCGCCAGCAGCCAAGCCGGGGGCAGGGGCGTCACCGGGGAGCTGTTTTTT. Translation: CASSQAGGRGVTGELFF.

V is TRBV29-1 and J is TRBJ2-2; no firm D call. The V gene's germline CDR1 is SQVTM and CDR2 ANQGSEA. V was trimmed by 6 bases and J by 3 bases, leaving 5 bases between them. CDR3 length: 11 residues. The CDR3 reads CSVIYTGELFF. CDR3 DNA: TGCAGCGTGATATACACCGGGGAGCTGTTTTTT.

There are many counts of this clonotype. The chain recombines TRBV5-1 with TRBJ2-1; no definite D call. This CDR3 is built from 15 residues. Trimming removed 0 bases from V and 1 base from J, with 8 bases in between. Germline V gene lookup returns CDR1 SGHRS and CDR2 YFSETQ. CDR3 residues: CASSLGRTSYNEQFF. The CDR3 DNA reads as TGCGCCAGCAGCTTGGGTAGAACTTCCTACAATGAGCAGTTCTTC.

This clonotype was detected many times. This chain's CDR3 is CSGDGDATDTQYF. Written as DNA, the CDR3 is TGCAGCGGGGACGGGGATGCAACAGATACGCAGTATTTT. The chain is built from TRBV20-1 and TRBJ2-3; the D call may be TRBD1 or TRBD2 (5 bases each). In germline, CDR1 is DFQATT, CDR2 SNEGSKA (reference sequence). This CDR3 region has 13 residues.

The rearrangement uses TRBV7-2 and TRBJ2-3; possibly TRBD2 for D (6 bases). Germline V gene data show CDR1 as SGHTA and CDR2 as FQGNSA. This CDR3 contains 20 residues. Trimming stripped 1 base from V and 1 base from J, with 24 bases between. For the CDR3, the DNA is TGTGCCAGCAGCTTAGTGGTGATGGCCACCCCGGGACTCCGCACAGATACGCAGTATTTT. This translates into CASSLVVMATPGLRTDTQYF.

The sample holds many counts of this clonotype. V gene TRBV18 combines with J gene TRBJ1-2, with D possibly TRBD1 on 5 matching bases. The CDR3 runs to 14 residues. The V and J ends lost 2 bases and 3 bases respectively, with 10 bases between them. Germline V lookup: CDR1 KGHSH, CDR2 LQKENI. CDR3 nucleotides: TGTGCCAGCTCACCAAATGGAGGGGACTATGGCTACACCTTC. It is translated as CASSPNGGDYGYTF.

In its sample, this clonotype was seen many times. The CDR3 loop reads CASSPAWDRLTDTQYF. As DNA, the CDR3 is TGTGCCAGCTCACCAGCTTGGGACAGGTTGACAGATACGCAGTATTTT. The V and J genes are TRBV18 and TRBJ2-3; 8 bases agree with TRBD1. Germline V CDR1 and CDR2: KGHSH, LQKENI. V gave up 2 bases and J gave up 3 bases; unmatched junction bases: 7. This CDR3 comprises 16 residues.

This clonotype is labeled medium-sized (0.01 to 0.1%). V gene TRBV27 combines with J gene TRBJ1-5; possibly TRBD1 for D (5 bases). Germline V gene data show CDR1 as MNHEY and CDR2 as SMNVEV (reference sequence). The CDR3 consists of 15 residues. V was trimmed by 4 bases and J by 2 bases, leaving 12 bases between them. The DNA for the CDR3 is TGTGCCAGCAGTTATGAGGGGCTGGGCAATCAGCCCCAGCATTTT. It is translated as CASSYEGLGNQPQHF.

In this sample, this clonotype turned up a few times. The chain links TRBV29-1 to TRBJ2-3; D is unclear. V was cut by 4 bases and J by 3 bases, with 2 bases left in between. The CDR3 is 10 amino acids. Germline CDR1 and CDR2: SQVTM and ANQGSEA. The CDR3 DNA reads TGCAGCGTTGGAACAGATACGCAGTATTTT. Encoded protein: CSVGTDTQYF.

V usage is TRBV7-2 and J usage is TRBJ2-4, with D possibly being TRBD1 (5 bases). Germline assignment: CDR1 SGHTA and CDR2 FQGNSA. The germline V and J ends were trimmed by 4 bases and 11 bases, with 15 bases remaining between them. The CDR3 runs to 13 residues. The CDR3 spells CASSSTEMRFQYF. The CDR3 bases are TGTGCCAGCAGCTCGACAGAAATGAGATTTCAGTACTTC. Supplemented by reference TRBV7-2 and TRBJ2-4, the full variable domain reads GAGVSQSPSNKVTEKGKDVELRCDPISGHTALYWYRQSLGQGLEFLIYFQGNSAPDKSGLPSDRFSAERTGGSVSTLTIQRTQQEDSAVYLCASSSTEMRFQYFGAGTRLSVL.

This clonotype was observed many times. This chain uses TRBV28 with TRBJ2-5; 9 bases agree with TRBD2. This CDR3 contains 15 residues. CDR1 is MDHEN, CDR2 SYDVKM, per germline. V dropped 6 bases and J dropped 5; count of bases not matched to a gene: 10. The CDR3 here is CASSPVGGGAETQYF. The CDR3 coding sequence is TGTGCCAGCAGCCCTGTGGGCGGGGGGGCGGAGACCCAGTACTTC. Drawing the rest from reference TRBV28 and TRBJ2-5, the complete variable domain is DVKVTQSSRYLVKRTGEKVFLECVQDMDHENMFWYRQDPGLGLRLIYFSYDVKMKEKGDIPEGYSVSREKKERFSLILESASTNQTSMYLCASSPVGGGAETQYFGPGTRLLVL.

This clonotype showed up many times. The J gene is TRBJ1-3, the V gene TRBV19; D call uncertain. The ends were cut back, 0 bases at V and 9 bases at J, with 9 bases in the middle. The CDR3 loop spans 13 amino acids. Germline V lookup: CDR1 LNHDA, CDR2 SQIVND (reference sequence). The CDR3 here is CASSIDRGGTIYF. CDR3 nucleotide sequence: TGTGCCAGTAGTATAGATCGCGGAGGCACCATATATTTT.

To note about this clonotype: A much larger clone lies a single base off, so this may be a read error. V usage is TRBV7-3 and J usage is TRBJ2-3; D is unclear. CDR3 length: 13 amino acids. Germline lookup yields CDR1 SGHTA and CDR2 FQGTGA. With 4 bases removed from V and 6 bases from J, the gap between germline ends came to 11 bases. CDR3 in DNA: TGTGCCAGCAGCTCCCAACACCCGGATACGCAGTATTTT. This encodes CASSSQHPDTQYF.

This clonotype has ten or more counts. V is TRBV10-3 and J is TRBJ1-6, with D uncertain. The CDR3 runs 14 residues. Trimming pared 2 bases from V and 0 bases from J, leaving 2 bases between. Germline V gene lookup returns CDR1 ENHRY and CDR2 SYGVKD. In nucleotides, the CDR3 is TGTGCCATCAGTGAGGGCTCCTATAATTCACCCCTCCACTTT. This encodes CAISEGSYNSPLHF.

This clonotype appeared many times. This sequence joins TRBV20-1 and TRBJ2-7; a possible D gene is TRBD1 (6 bases). The CDR3 has 12 amino acids. Trimming shortened V by 0 bases and J by 3 bases, and 6 bases separated the two germline ends. The germline gives CDR1 DFQATT, CDR2 SNEGSKA (reference sequence). CDR3 in amino acids: CSAREDSYEQYF. The CDR3, as DNA: TGCAGTGCTAGAGAGGACAGCTACGAGCAGTACTTC.